These 21 T cell receptor beta chains originate from one sample sequenced in a study of identical twins. Each CDR3 protein gets one entry after TCRdb re-called the 5' RACE reads with MiXCR. The table lists hundreds of thousands of distinct CDR3 sequences, over 15% of them singletons. The sample was also linked to a second study, of T cells expressing NK-cell markers.

Sequencing used PBMCs. Receptors were obtained from a woman between 18 and 29 years old in good health.

This clonotype was counted between two and nine times. The chain carries TRBV6-1 and TRBJ2-2, with D perhaps assigned TRBD1 or TRBD2 (5 bases each). Germline CDR1 reads MNHNS; CDR2 reads SASEGT. The V end lost 10 bases, the J end lost 4 bases, and 16 bases lay between the germline ends. This CDR3 comprises 14 residues. Here the CDR3 reads CATERDGSTGELFF. CDR3 coding DNA: TGTGCCACCGAGAGGGACGGTTCCACCGGGGAGCTGTTTTTT.

This chain joins TRBV9 and TRBJ2-7; tentatively, D is TRBD1 or TRBD2 (6 bases each). V lost 3 bases and J 3 bases, leaving 13 bases between the germline ends. The V gene's germline CDR1 is SGDLS and CDR2 YYNGEE. The CDR3 runs to 14 residues. CDR3 DNA: TGTGCCAGCAGCGCGACAGGAGGGGACTACGAGCAGTACTTC. This translates into CASSATGGDYEQYF.

This clonotype has only a few counts. The genes are TRBV12-3 or TRBV12-4 and TRBJ2-7, with TRBD1 as a possible D gene (7 bases). The CDR3 covers 15 residues. Trimming cost V 5 bases and J 7 bases, with 21 bases left between them. CDR3 sequence reads: CASSIYSGTAGEQYF. The CDR3 nucleotides are TGTGCCAGCAGTATCTACTCCGGGACAGCGGGTGAGCAGTACTTC.

CDR3 in DNA: TGTGCCAGCAGCTACACCCCAAGCGGGAGGCTCCATGAGCAGTTCTTC. Translated: CASSYTPSGRLHEQFF. V gene TRBV6-5 combines with J gene TRBJ2-1; 9 nucleotides align to TRBD2. V trimming: 6 bases; J trimming: 8 bases; junction bases outside the gene matches: 14. The V gene's germline CDR1 is MNHEY and CDR2 SVGAGI. The CDR3 is 16 amino acids.

The rearrangement joins TRBV4-3 to TRBJ2-4; a possible D gene is TRBD2 (5 bases). V was clipped by 4 bases and J by 7 bases, with 11 bases between them. The CDR3 is 13 residues long. Germline CDR1 reads LGHNA; CDR2 reads YSLEER. The CDR3 bases are TGCGCCAGCAGCCTGGGAGTACTGAACATTCAGTACTTC. Its translation: CASSLGVLNIQYF.

The V gene is TRBV29-1, the J gene TRBJ2-3; D is perhaps TRBD2 (5 bases). V was clipped by 4 bases and J by 2 bases, with 10 bases between them. CDR3 length equals 13 residues. Germline values: CDR1 SQVTM, CDR2 ANQGSEA. The DNA for the CDR3 is TGCAGCGTTGTGAGGGCCTCCACAGATACGCAGTATTTT. Its translation is CSVVRASTDTQYF.

This clonotype was detected a few times. The V gene is TRBV15, the J gene TRBJ1-1; possible D gene TRBD1, 6 bases. V shed 5 bases and J shed 4 bases, with 14 bases lying between them. The length of the CDR3 is 14 residues. The V gene's germline CDR1 is LNHNV and CDR2 YYDKDF (reference sequence). The CDR3 region has the DNA TGTGCCACCAGCCGACAGGATTGGGGCACTGAAGCTTTCTTT. Its translation: CATSRQDWGTEAFF.

The rearrangement joins TRBV7-6 to TRBJ2-7; 8 nucleotides match TRBD2. The CDR3 has 14 amino acids. The V segment lost 4 bases and the J segment 1 base; nucleotides outside the gene matches: 3. Germline V gives CDR1 SGHVS, CDR2 FNYEAQ. The CDR3 region has the DNA TGTGCCAGCAGCTCGGCGGGGGGATCCTACGAGCAGTACTTC. This codes for CASSSAGGSYEQYF. The complete variable domain, with remaining parts taken from reference TRBV7-6 and TRBJ2-7, reads GAGVSQSPRYKVTKRGQDVALRCDPISGHVSLYWYRQALGQGPEFLTYFNYEAQQDKSGLPNDRFSAERPEGSISTLTIQRTEQRDSAMYRCASSSAGGSYEQYFGPGTRLTVT.

This clonotype was seen at least ten times. V and J are TRBV25-1 and TRBJ1-6; TRBD1 agrees at 9 bases. Germline V gives CDR1 MGHDK, CDR2 SYGVNS. Germline trimming cut 2 bases from V and 7 bases from J; bases unmatched to any gene: 9. The CDR3 covers 17 residues. CDR3 sequence (DNA): TGTGCCAGCAGTGAAGGGTGGGGACAGGGAAGGAATTCACCCCTCCACTTT. Amino acids: CASSEGWGQGRNSPLHF.

This clonotype was seen only a few times. The chain carries TRBV12-3 or TRBV12-4 and TRBJ1-6; D gene unclear. V lost 5 bases and J 9 bases, leaving 11 bases between the germline ends. This CDR3 has 13 residues. The CDR3 region has the DNA TGTGCCAGCAGTCCCCGCGAGATTTCACCCCTCCACTTT. Its translation is CASSPREISPLHF.

This CDR3 reads CASSVGGLGVMTDTQYF. The CDR3, as DNA: TGTGCCAGCAGCGTAGGCGGTCTCGGTGTAATGACAGATACGCAGTATTTT. The V and J genes are TRBV9 and TRBJ2-3, with no clear D. Germline V CDR1 and CDR2: SGDLS, YYNGEE. The CDR3 extends over 17 amino acids. V was shortened by 0 bases and J by 3 bases, with 17 bases between the two germline ends.

The rearrangement uses TRBV6-1 and TRBJ2-5; the match to TRBD1 covers 7 bases. The CDR3 length is 13 residues. J was trimmed by 3 bases and V by 6 bases; bases with no gene match: 4. The germline V gene encodes CDR1 MNHNS and CDR2 SASEGT. The DNA for the CDR3 is TGTGCCAGCAGGGGACAGTTAGAAGAGACCCAGTACTTC. Its translation is CASRGQLEETQYF.

Ten or more counts support this clonotype. The V call is TRBV13, the J call TRBJ1-2, with D possibly being TRBD1 (5 bases). V lost 2 bases, J lost 4 bases, and 17 bases lay in between. CDR3 length equals 16 residues. Germline CDR1 is PRHDT and CDR2 is FYEKMQ (reference sequence). The CDR3 here is CASSLPATGDPYGYTF. CDR3 DNA: TGTGCCAGCAGCTTACCGGCCACCGGGGACCCCTATGGCTACACCTTC.

The chain is built from TRBV20-1 and TRBJ2-2, with D possibly matching TRBD2 (5 bases). There are 14 residues in the CDR3. Germline V lookup: CDR1 DFQATT, CDR2 SNEGSKA (reference sequence). V was pared by 1 base and J by 6 bases, with 12 bases between. For the CDR3, the DNA is TGCAGTGCTAGAGCTAGAGGGAGCGCCGGGGAGCTGTTTTTT. This sequence encodes CSARARGSAGELFF.

The gene calls are TRBV12-3 or TRBV12-4 and TRBJ2-7; TRBD2 agrees at 8 bases. This CDR3 comprises 14 residues. Trimming at V came to 6 bases and at J to 3 bases, leaving 7 bases not matched to a gene. The CDR3 nucleotides are TGTGCCAGCAGCCCGCTCGGGACTAGCTACGAGCAGTACTTC. Residues: CASSPLGTSYEQYF.

This clonotype was counted between two and nine times. The chain combines TRBV4-3 with TRBJ2-1, with 11 bases aligning to TRBD2. Trimming took 4 bases from V and 6 from J; bases not matched to a gene: 11. This CDR3 comprises 17 residues. Germline assignment: CDR1 LGHNA and CDR2 YSLEER. The CDR3 is CASSRSGLAGYSNEQFF. The CDR3 DNA sequence: TGCGCCAGCAGCCGATCCGGACTAGCGGGCTATAGCAATGAGCAGTTCTTC.

This clonotype was detected a few times. This chain connects TRBV5-1 to TRBJ2-3; D possibly corresponds to TRBD1 (6 bases). The CDR3 covers 16 residues. Germline V gene lookup returns CDR1 SGHRS and CDR2 YFSETQ. V lost 0 bases, J lost 2 bases, and 13 bases lay in between. The CDR3 sequence is CASSLGGGRYTDTQYF. As DNA, the CDR3 is TGCGCCAGCAGCTTGGGTGGGGGCCGATACACAGATACGCAGTATTTT.

This clonotype has just a few counts. The chain carries TRBV12-5 and TRBJ1-1, with D uncertain. From germline, CDR1 is LGHNT and CDR2 FRNRAP. Trimming took 3 bases from V and 5 from J, leaving 7 bases between them. This CDR3 has 12 residues. The CDR3 DNA reads as TGTGCTAGTGGTTTCCCAGGAACTGAAGCTTTCTTT. Translating gives CASGFPGTEAFF.

This clonotype was recorded a few times. The chain is built from TRBV20-1 and TRBJ2-5; 8 bases fit TRBD2. The length of the CDR3 is 13 residues. V lost 4 bases and J lost 5; bases outside the gene matches: 6. CDR1 DFQATT and CDR2 SNEGSKA come from the germline V gene (reference sequence). Here the CDR3 reads CSATRGGLETQYF. As DNA, the CDR3 is TGCAGTGCTACCCGGGGGGGCCTCGAGACCCAGTACTTC.

This clonotype has just a few counts. The rearrangement uses TRBV7-2 and TRBJ2-7; 9 bases agree with TRBD2. CDR1 and CDR2 from the germline V gene are SGHTA and FQGNSA. The length of the CDR3 is 14 residues. The ends lost 3 bases at V and 4 bases at J; junction bases unmatched: 4. The CDR3 loop reads CASSFSGSGYEQYF. The CDR3 DNA reads TGTGCCAGCAGCTTTAGCGGGAGCGGTTACGAGCAGTACTTC.

This chain uses TRBV7-9 with TRBJ1-1; D remains ambiguous. The CDR3 consists of 14 residues. The germline gives CDR1 SEHNR, CDR2 FQNEAQ (reference sequence). V was shortened by 0 bases and J by 1 base, with 6 bases between the two germline ends. CDR3 sequence reads: CASSLAYPNTEAFF. The CDR3, as DNA: TGTGCCAGCAGCTTAGCCTACCCGAACACTGAAGCTTTCTTT. Full variable domain (missing parts from reference TRBV7-9 and TRBJ1-1): DTGVSQNPRHKITKRGQNVTFRCDPISEHNRLYWYRQTLGQGPEFLTYFQNEAQLEKSRLLSDRFSAERPKGSFSTLEIQRTEQGDSAMYLCASSLAYPNTEAFFGQGTRLTVV.